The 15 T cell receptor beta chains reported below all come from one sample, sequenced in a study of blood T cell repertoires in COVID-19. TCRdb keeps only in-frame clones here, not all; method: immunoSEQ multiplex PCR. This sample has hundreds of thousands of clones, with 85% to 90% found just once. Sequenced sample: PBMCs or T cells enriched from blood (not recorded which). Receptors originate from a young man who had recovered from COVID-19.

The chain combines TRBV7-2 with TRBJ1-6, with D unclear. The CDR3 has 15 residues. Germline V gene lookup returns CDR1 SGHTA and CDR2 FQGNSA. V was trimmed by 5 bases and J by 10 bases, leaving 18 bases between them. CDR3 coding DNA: TGTGCCAGCAGCCGTAGCTTGGGGAGTGAGTCACCCCTCCACTTT. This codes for CASSRSLGSESPLHF.

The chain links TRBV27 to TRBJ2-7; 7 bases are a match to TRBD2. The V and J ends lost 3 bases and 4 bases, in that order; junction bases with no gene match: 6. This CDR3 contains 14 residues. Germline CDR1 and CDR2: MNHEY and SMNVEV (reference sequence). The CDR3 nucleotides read TGTGCCAGCAGTTTTGGGAGGGTTATGTACGAGCAGTACTTC. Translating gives CASSFGRVMYEQYF.

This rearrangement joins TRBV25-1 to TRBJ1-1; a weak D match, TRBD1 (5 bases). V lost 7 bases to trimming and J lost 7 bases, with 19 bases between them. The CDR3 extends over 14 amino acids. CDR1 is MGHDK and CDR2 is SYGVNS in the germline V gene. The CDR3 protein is CASTAVAGRGEAFF. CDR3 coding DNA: TGTGCCAGCACCGCTGTGGCAGGGCGGGGTGAAGCTTTCTTT. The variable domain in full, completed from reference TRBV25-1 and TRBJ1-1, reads EADIYQTPRYLVIGTGKKITLECSQTMGHDKMYWYQQDPGMELHLIHYSYGVNSTEKGDLSSESTVSRIRTEHFPLTLESARPSHTSQYLCASTAVAGRGEAFFGQGTRLTVV.

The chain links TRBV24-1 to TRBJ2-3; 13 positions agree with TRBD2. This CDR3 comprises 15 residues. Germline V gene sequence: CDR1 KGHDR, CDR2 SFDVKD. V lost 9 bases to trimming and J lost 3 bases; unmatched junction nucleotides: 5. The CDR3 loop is CATGTSGRGTDTQYF. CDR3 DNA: TGTGCCACCGGCACTAGCGGGAGGGGTACAGATACGCAGTATTTT.

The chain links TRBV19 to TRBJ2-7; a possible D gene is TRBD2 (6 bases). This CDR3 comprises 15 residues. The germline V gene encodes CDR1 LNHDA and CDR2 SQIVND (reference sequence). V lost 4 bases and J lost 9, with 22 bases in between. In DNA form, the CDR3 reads TGTGCCAGTAGTAAAAGGACGGATGGAGGGATAGGGCAGTACTTC. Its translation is CASSKRTDGGIGQYF.

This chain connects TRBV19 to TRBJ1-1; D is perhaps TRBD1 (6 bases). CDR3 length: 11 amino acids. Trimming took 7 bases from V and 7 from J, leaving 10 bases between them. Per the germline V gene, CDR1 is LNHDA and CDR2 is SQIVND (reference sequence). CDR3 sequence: CASIRGIEAFF. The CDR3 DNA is TGTGCCAGTATAAGGGGGATTGAAGCTTTCTTT. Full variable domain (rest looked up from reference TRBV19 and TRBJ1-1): DGGITQSPKYLFRKEGQNVTLSCEQNLNHDAMYWYRQDPGQGLRLIYYSQIVNDFQKGDIAEGYSVSREKKESFPLTVTSAQKNPTAFYLCASIRGIEAFFGQGTRLTVV.

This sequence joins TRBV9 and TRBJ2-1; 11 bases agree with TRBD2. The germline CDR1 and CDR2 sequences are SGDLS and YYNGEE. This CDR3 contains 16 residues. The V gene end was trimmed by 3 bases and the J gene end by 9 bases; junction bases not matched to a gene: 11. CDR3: CASSGTASGRFFEQFF. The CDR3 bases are TGTGCCAGCAGCGGGACCGCTAGCGGGAGGTTTTTTGAGCAGTTCTTC.

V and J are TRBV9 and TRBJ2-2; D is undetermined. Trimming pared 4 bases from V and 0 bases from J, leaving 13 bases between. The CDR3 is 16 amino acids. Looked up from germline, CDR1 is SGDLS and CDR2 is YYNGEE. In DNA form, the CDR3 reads TGTGCCAGCAGCTTTACAGACACGCCGAACACCGGGGAGCTGTTTTTT. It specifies CASSFTDTPNTGELFF.

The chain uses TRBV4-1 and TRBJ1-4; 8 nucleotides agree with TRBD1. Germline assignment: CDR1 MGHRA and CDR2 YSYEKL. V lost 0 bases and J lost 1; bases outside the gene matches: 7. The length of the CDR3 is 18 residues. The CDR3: CASSQDRRGRVTNEKLFF. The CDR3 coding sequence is TGCGCCAGCAGCCAAGATCGCAGGGGGCGGGTAACTAATGAAAAACTGTTTTTT.

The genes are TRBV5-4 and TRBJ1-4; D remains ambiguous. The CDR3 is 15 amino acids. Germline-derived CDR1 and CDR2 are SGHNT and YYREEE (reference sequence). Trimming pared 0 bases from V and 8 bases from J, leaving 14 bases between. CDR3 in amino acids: CASSLVAGGVEKLFF. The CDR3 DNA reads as TGTGCCAGCAGCTTGGTGGCAGGAGGAGTCGAAAAACTGTTTTTT.

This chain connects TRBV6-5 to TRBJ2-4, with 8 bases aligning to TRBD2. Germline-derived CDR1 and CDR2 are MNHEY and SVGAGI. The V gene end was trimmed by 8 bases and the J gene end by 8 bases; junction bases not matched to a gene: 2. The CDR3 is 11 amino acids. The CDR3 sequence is CASREGDIQYF. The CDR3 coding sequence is TGTGCCAGCCGGGAGGGAGACATTCAGTACTTC.

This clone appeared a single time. The CDR3 nucleotides are TGTGCCAGCTCACCACGAGAAGACGGAGTCGGGACTGAAGCTTTCTTT. As protein: CASSPREDGVGTEAFF. This chain uses TRBV18 with TRBJ1-1; D gene uncertain. V was trimmed by 1 base and J by 5 bases, leaving 17 bases between them. The CDR3 loop spans 16 amino acids. The V gene's germline CDR1 is KGHSH and CDR2 LQKENI.

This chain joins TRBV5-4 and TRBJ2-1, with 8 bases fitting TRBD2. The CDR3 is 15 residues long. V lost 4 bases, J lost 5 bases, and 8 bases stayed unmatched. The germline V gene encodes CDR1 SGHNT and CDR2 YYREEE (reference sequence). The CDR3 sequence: CASSLSGRSDNEQFF. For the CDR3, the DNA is TGTGCCAGCAGCCTAAGCGGGAGAAGCGACAATGAGCAGTTCTTC.

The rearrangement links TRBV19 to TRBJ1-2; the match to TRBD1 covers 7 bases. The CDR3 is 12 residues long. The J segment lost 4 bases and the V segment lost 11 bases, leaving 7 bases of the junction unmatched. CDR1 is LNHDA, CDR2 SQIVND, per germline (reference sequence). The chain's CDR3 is CAGSTGIYGYTF. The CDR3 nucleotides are TGTGCCGGCTCGACAGGGATCTATGGCTACACCTTC.

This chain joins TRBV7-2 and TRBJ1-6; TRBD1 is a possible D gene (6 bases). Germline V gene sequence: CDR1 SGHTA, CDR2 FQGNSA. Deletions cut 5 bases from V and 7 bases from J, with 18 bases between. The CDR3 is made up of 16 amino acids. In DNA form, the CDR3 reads TGTGCCAGCAGCGCAAACCTACAGGGCAGCAATTCACCCCTCCACTTT. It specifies CASSANLQGSNSPLHF.